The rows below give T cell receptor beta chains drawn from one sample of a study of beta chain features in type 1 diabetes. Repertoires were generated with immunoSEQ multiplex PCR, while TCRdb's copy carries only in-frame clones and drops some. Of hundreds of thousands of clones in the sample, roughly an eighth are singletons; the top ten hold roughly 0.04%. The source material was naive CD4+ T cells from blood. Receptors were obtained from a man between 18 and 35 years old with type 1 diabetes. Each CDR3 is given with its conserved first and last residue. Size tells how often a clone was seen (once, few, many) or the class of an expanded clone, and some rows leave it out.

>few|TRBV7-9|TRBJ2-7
CASSLEAPSSLYF
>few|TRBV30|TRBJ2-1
CAWSRGDGYNEQFF
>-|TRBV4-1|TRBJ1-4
CASRRPGQGATNEKLFF
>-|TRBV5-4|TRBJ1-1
CASSPDLTSRVPEAFF
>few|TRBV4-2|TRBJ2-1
CASSLRTSGGLSSYNEQFF
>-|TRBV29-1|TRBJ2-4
CSVGALNIQYF
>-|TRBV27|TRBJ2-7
CASSRDRDYEQYF
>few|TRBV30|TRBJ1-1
CASAMEMNTEAFF
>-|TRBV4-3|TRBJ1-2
CASSQDRDRFDYGYTF
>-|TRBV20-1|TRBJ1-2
CSVGGYGYTF
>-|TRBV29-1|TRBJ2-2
CSAGYMAGELFF
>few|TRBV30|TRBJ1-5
CAWSAVGNQPQHF
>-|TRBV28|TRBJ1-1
CASSLKTPNTEAFF
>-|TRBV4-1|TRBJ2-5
CASSQEPGQGFETQYF
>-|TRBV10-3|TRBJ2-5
CAISGDNQETQYF
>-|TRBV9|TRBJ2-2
CASSGTSNTGELFF
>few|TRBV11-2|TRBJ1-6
CASRSTRGVNSPLHF
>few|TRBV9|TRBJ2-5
CASSDQETQYF
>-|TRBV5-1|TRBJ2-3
CASSLDGGSTDTQYF
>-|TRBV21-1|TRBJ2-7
CASSKEGTVSYEQYF
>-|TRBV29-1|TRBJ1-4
CSVTLREANEKLFF
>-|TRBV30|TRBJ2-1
CAWSLGSRPYNEQFF
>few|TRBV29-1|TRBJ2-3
CSVIGAADTQYF
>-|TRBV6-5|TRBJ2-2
CASSQVNRAPGELFF
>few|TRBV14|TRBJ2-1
CASSQEVRGNEQFF
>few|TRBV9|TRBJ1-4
CASSAHRGLNEKLFF
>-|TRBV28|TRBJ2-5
CASRPTSGGEQETQYF
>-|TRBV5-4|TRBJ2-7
CASQGQGEAYEQYF
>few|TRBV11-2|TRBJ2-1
CASSAQGANEQFF
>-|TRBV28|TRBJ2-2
CASSLGQDTGELFF
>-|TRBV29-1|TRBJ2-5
CSVEALLIRQTQYF
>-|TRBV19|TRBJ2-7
CASSHKRLKGYEQYF
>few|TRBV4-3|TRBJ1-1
CASSQGGGNEAFF
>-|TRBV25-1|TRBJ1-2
CASSRGAAYGYTF
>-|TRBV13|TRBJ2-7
CASSSIAGGTYEQYF
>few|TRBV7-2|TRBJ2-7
CASGGPTGSYEQYF
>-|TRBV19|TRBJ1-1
CASSPSRDRAVAFF
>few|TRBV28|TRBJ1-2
CASSLGGGPNYGYTF
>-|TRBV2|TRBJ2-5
CASSVGSQETQYF
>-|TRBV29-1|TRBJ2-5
CSVSLLAGGRETQYF
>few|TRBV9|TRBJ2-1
CASSVAPTGVNEQFF
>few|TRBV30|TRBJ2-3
CAWGLSGSTDTQYF
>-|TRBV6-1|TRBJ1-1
CASSEAGGVTEAFF
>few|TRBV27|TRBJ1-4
CASSATGIPNEKLFF